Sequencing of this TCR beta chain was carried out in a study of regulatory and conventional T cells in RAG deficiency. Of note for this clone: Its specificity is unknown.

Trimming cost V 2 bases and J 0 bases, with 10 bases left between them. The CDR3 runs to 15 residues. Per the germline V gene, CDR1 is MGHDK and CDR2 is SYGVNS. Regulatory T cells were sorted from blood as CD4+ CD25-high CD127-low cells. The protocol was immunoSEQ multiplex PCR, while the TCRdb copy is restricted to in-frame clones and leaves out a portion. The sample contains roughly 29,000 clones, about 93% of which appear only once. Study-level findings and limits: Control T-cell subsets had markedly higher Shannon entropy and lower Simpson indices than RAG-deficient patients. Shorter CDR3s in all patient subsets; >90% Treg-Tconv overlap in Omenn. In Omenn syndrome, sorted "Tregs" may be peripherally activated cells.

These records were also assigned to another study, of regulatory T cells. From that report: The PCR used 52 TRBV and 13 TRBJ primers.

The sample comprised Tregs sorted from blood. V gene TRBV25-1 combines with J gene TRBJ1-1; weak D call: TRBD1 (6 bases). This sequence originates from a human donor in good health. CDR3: CASSEMTGLNTEAFF. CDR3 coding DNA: TGTGCCAGCAGTGAAATGACAGGCCTGAACACTGAAGCTTTCTTT. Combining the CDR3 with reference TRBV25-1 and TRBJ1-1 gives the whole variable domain EADIYQTPRYLVIGTGKKITLECSQTMGHDKMYWYQQDPGMELHLIHYSYGVNSTEKGDLSSESTVSRIRTEHFPLTLESARPSHTSQYLCASSEMTGLNTEAFFGQGTRLTVV.